Described below is a single T cell receptor beta chain sequence and its context. What it binds is unknown. Libraries were prepared by immunoSEQ multiplex PCR; TCRdb keeps only in-frame clonotypes and omits some of them. In the table there are 51,000 or so clones, roughly four fifths of which are singletons. The data originate from a study of radiotherapy plus CTLA-4 blockade in lung cancer. Study-level points and caveats: Radiotherapy with ipilimumab was followed by blood expansion of tumor-derived clones.

The CDR3 totals 17 residues. Trimming cost V 1 base and J 3 bases, with 16 bases left between them. The germline V gene encodes CDR1 SGHTA and CDR2 FQGNSA. The chain employs TRBV7-2 and TRBJ2-4; D is possibly TRBD1 (6 bases). This specimen consisted of peripheral blood, obtained from a patient treated with radiotherapy plus ipilimumab. The receptor was derived from a human donor with non-small cell lung cancer who had stable disease on radiotherapy plus ipilimumab. The CDR3 region has the DNA TGTGCCAGCAGCTTAGGGGGACCAGGGGAAAGCAAAAACATTCAGTACTTC. Its protein product is CASSLGGPGESKNIQYF. Together with reference TRBV7-2 and TRBJ2-4, the CDR3 gives the full variable domain: GAGVSQSPSNKVTEKGKDVELRCDPISGHTALYWYRQSLGQGLEFLIYFQGNSAPDKSGLPSDRFSAERTGGSVSTLTIQRTQQEDSAVYLCASSLGGPGESKNIQYFGAGTRLSVL.